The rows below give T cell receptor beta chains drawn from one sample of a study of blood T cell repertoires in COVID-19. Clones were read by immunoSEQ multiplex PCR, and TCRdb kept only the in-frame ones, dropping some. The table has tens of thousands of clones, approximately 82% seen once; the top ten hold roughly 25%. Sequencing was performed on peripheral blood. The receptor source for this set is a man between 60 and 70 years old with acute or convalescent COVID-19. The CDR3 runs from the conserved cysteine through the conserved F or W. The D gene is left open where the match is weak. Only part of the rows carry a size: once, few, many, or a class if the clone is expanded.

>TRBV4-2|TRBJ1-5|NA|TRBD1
CASSQGDRVSNQPQHF
TGTGCCAGCAGCCAAGGGGACAGGGTTAGCAATCAGCCCCAGCATTTT
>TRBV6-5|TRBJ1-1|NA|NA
CASSQQGAVNTEAFF
TGTGCCAGCAGTCAACAGGGCGCTGTGAACACTGAAGCTTTCTTT
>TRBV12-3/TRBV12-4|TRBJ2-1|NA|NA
CASSSSNEQFF
TGTGCCAGCAGTTCCAGCAATGAGCAGTTCTTC
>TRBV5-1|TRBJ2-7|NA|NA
CASSPWAQPLSYEQYF
TGCGCCAGCAGCCCTTGGGCTCAACCCCTCAGCTACGAGCAGTACTTC
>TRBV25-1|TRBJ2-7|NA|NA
CASSGQVITYEQYF
TGTGCCAGCAGTGGACAGGTCATAACCTACGAGCAGTACTTC
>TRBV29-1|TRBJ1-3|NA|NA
CSATESSRNTIYF
TGCAGCGCAACAGAGAGTTCGCGAAACACCATATATTTT
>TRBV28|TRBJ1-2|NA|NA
CASRRSGNYGYTF
TGTGCCAGCAGGAGATCAGGGAACTATGGCTACACCTTC
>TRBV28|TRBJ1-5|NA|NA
CASRPTGYNQPQHF
TGTGCCAGCAGACCGACAGGTTACAATCAGCCCCAGCATTTT
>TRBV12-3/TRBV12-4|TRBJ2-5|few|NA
CASSKEGTTQYF
TGTGCCAGCAGTAAGGAGGGGACCACCCAGTACTTC
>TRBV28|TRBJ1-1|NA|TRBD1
CASSTSGGQGRAFF
TGTGCCAGCAGTACTTCCGGTGGACAGGGGAGAGCTTTCTTT
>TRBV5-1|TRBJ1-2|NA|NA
CASSLSGLPYGYTF
TGCGCCAGCAGCCTTTCGGGACTCCCCTATGGCTACACCTTC
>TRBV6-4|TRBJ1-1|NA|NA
CASSAGGAEAFF
TGTGCCAGCAGTGCCGGGGGGGCTGAAGCTTTCTTT
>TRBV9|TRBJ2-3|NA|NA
CASSVQAGSTDTQYF
TGTGCCAGCAGCGTACAGGCCGGTAGCACAGATACGCAGTATTTT
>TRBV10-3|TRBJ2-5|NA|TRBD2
CAISRGGGAGETQYF
TGTGCCATCAGTCGCGGCGGGGGGGCCGGGGAGACCCAGTACTTC
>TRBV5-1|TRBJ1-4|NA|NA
CASSYRDINEKLFF
TGCGCCAGCAGCTACCGGGACATAAATGAAAAACTGTTTTTT
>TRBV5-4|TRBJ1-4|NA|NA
CASKGQGEKLFF
TGTGCCTCTAAGGGGCAGGGGGAAAAACTGTTTTTT
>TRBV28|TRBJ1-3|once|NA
CASRKGSGPSLGRNTIYF
TGTGCCAGCAGGAAAGGTTCAGGGCCCAGTTTGGGAAGGAACACCATATATTTT
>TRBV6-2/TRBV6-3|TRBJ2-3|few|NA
CASSFGLGGDTQYF
TGTGCCAGCAGTTTCGGGCTAGGGGGAGATACGCAGTATTTT
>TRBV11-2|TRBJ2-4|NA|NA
CASSFVRAKNIQYF
TGTGCCAGCAGCTTCGTTAGAGCCAAAAACATTCAGTACTTC
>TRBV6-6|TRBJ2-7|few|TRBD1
CASSRLETGGGYEQYF
TGTGCCAGCAGCCGACTAGAGACAGGGGGGGGCTACGAGCAGTACTTC
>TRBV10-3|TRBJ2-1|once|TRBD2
CAIRNSGGLEQFF
TGTGCCATCAGGAATAGCGGGGGTCTTGAGCAGTTCTTC
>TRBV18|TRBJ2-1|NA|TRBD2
CASSRISGGAAYNEQFF
TGTGCCAGCTCACGAATAAGCGGGGGGGCCGCCTACAATGAGCAGTTCTTC
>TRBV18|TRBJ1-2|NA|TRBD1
CASSQGQGYGYTF
TGTGCCAGCTCACAGGGACAGGGTTATGGCTACACCTTC
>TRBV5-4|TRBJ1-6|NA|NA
CASSLGARGKNSPLHF
TGTGCCAGCAGCTTGGGGGCCAGGGGCAAGAATTCACCCCTCCACTTT
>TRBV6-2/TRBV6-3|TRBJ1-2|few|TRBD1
CASSWGQGAAGYTF
TGTGCCAGCAGTTGGGGACAGGGGGCGGCTGGCTACACCTTC
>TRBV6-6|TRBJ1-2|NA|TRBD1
CASSYSHTGTGHGYTF
TGTGCCAGCAGTTACTCCCATACCGGGACAGGTCATGGCTACACCTTC
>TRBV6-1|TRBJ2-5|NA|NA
CASSEGGWGRQETQYF
TGTGCCAGCAGTGAAGGCGGGTGGGGGAGGCAAGAGACCCAGTACTTC